This T cell receptor (beta chain) was observed in a study of cytomegalovirus exposure and HLA in healthy donors. Study-level background: A data release that came early held approximately 85 million unique TCRs from HLA-typed donors.

Overall study results and limits: HLA restriction was apparent for most CMV-associated TCR beta chains in a later analysis. In a later analysis, V- and J-gene trimming of beta chains associated with a DCLRE1C missense variant, replicated independently.

A remark on this clone: Its specificity is not known.

Sampled while nominally healthy, donors likely had unrecorded immune exposures. PCR used 60 Vbeta primers and 13 Jbeta primers. Clones were sequenced by immunoSEQ multiplex PCR, and TCRdb holds only the in-frame ones, with some missing. The sample shows around 150,000 clones, 75% to 90% of them seen only once. This clonotype was obtained from a woman aged 18 to 35 in good health and CMV-seronegative. The specimen was PBMCs.

CDR3 coding DNA: TGCGCCAGCAGCCCCCAGGGGGCTGAAGGGGAAAAACTGTTTTTT. Its protein is CASSPQGAEGEKLFF. V is TRBV4-1 and J is TRBJ1-4, with 8 bases aligning to TRBD1. This CDR3 is built from 15 residues. V lost 4 bases to trimming and J lost 8 bases; unmatched junction nucleotides: 9. CDR1 is MGHRA and CDR2 is YSYEKL in the germline V gene.